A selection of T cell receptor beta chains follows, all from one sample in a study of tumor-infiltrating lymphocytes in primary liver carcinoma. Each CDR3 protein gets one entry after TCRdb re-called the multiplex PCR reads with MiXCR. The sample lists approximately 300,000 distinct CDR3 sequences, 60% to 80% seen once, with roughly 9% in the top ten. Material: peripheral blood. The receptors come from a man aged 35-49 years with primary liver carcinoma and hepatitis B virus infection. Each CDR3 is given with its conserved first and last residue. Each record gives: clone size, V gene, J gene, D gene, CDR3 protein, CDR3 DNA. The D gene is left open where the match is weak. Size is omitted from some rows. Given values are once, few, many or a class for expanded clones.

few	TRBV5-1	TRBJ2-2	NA	CASSLSGKDTGELFF	TGCGCCAGCAGCTTGTCCGGGAAAGACACCGGGGAGCTGTTTTTT
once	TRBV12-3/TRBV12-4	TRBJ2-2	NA	CATSGSGGATGELFF	TGTGCCACCAGTGGGTCAGGAGGAGCAACCGGGGAGCTGTTTTTT
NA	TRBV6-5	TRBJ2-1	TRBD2	CASSFGIAGGPGSEQFF	TGTGCCAGCAGTTTCGGGATAGCGGGAGGGCCCGGGAGTGAGCAGTTCTTC
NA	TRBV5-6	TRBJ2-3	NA	CASSSTWGRYTTNTQYF	TGTGCCAGCAGTTCAACCTGGGGACGTTACACCACAAATACGCAGTATTTT
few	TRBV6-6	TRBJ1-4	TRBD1	CASSYSRDRTEKLFF	TGTGCCAGCAGTTACTCGAGGGACAGAACTGAAAAACTGTTTTTT
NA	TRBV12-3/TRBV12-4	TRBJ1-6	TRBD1	CANMGTGGNSPLHF	TGTGCCAACATGGGGACAGGGGGGAATTCACCCCTCCACTTT
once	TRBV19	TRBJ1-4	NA	CASSDQGKLFF	TGTGCCAGTAGCGACCAAGGTAAACTGTTTTTT
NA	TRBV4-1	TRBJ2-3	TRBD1	CASSQENRGQGTDTQYF	TGCGCCAGCAGCCAAGAGAATCGGGGACAGGGGACAGATACGCAGTATTTT
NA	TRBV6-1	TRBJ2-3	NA	CVSSEARTGLTDTQYF	TGTGTAAGCAGTGAAGCGCGTACAGGGTTAACAGATACGCAGTATTTT
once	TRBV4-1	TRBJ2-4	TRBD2	CASSPAGGNLAKNIQYF	TGCGCCAGCAGCCCCGCCGGGGGGAATCTAGCCAAAAACATTCAGTATTTC
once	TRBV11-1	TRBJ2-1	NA	CASSTRPTRRSYNEQFF	TGTGCAAGCAGCACCCGCCCCACGCGAAGGTCCTACAATGAGCAGTTCTTC
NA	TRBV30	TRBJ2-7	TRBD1	CAWSPPRGQGQHEQYF	TGTGCCTGGAGTCCCCCCCGGGGACAGGGTCAACACGAGCAGTACTTC
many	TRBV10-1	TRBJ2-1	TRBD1	CASSETGQGRSEQFF	TGCGCCAGCAGTGAGACGGGACAGGGTCGTTCGGAGCAGTTCTTC
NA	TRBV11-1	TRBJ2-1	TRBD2	CASSHRTSVLSYNEQFF	TGTGCCAGCAGCCATCGAACTAGCGTGTTATCCTACAATGAACAGTTCTTC
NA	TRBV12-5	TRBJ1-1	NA	CASGLEVNTGAFF	TGTGCTAGTGGTTTGGAGGTGAACACTGGAGCTTTCTTT
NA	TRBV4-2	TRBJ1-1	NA	CASSQGVGQEGGGAFF	TGTGCCAGCAGCCAAGGGGTTGGGCAGGAAGGGGGTGGAGCTTTCTTT
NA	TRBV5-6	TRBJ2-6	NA	CASGSVGVLTF	TGTGCCAGCGGCTCCGTTGGCGTCCTGACTTTC
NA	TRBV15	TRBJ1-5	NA	CATSRDLRTPNQPQHF	TGTGCCACCAGCAGAGATCTCAGGACACCCAATCAGCCCCAGCATTTT
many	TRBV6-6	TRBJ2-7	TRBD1	CASNRQGSYEQYF	TGTGCCAGCAATAGACAGGGGTCCTACGAGCAGTACTTC
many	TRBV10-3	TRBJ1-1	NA	CAIKLGGQNTEAFF	TGTGCCATCAAATTAGGGGGTCAGAACACTGAAGCTTTCTTT
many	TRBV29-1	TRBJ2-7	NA	CSVGRSSYEQYF	TGCAGCGTTGGCCGAAGCTCCTACGAGCAGTACTTC
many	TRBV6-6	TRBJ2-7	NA	CASSYSGGNYEQYF	TGTGCCAGCAGTTACTCCGGCGGCAACTACGAGCAGTACTTC
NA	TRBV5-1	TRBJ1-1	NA	CASSSLTWGESEAFF	TGCGCCAGCAGCTCCCTGACATGGGGCGAATCTGAAGCTTTCTTT
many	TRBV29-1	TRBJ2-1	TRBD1	CSVSQGVSNNEQFF	TGCAGCGTATCACAGGGGGTCTCGAATAATGAGCAGTTCTTC
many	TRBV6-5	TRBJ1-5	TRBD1	CASRGRGTNQPQHF	TGTGCCAGCCGGGGCAGGGGGACCAATCAGCCCCAGCATTTT
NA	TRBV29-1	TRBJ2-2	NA	CSVEVSNTRELSF	TGCAGCGTTGAAGTCTCAAACACCAGGGAGCTGTCTTTT
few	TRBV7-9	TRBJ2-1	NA	CASIPGSYNEQFF	TGTGCCAGCATCCCTGGATCCTACAATGAGCAGTTCTTC
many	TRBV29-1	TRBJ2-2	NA	CSARDSGNTRELFF	TGCAGCGCTAGGGACAGCGGGAACACCCGGGAGCTGTTTTTT
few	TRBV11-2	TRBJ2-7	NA	CASSLMGSYEQYF	TGTGCCAGCAGCTTGATGGGGTCCTACGAGCAGTACTTC